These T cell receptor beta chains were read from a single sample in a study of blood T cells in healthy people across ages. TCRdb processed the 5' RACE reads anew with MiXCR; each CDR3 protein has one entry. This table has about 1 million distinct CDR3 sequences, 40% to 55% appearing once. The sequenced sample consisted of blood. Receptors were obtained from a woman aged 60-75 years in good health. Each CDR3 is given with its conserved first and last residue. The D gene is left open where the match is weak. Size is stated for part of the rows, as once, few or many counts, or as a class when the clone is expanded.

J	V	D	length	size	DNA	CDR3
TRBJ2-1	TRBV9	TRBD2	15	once	TGTGCCAGCAGCGTAAGAAGCGGGAGTGGCAATGAGCAGTTCTTC	CASSVRSGSGNEQFF
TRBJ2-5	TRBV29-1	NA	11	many	TGCAGCGTTGAAGTTTTAGAGACCCAGTACTTC	CSVEVLETQYF
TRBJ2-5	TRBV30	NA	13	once	TGTGCCTGGAGCAAGACAATTCAAGAGACCCAGTACTTC	CAWSKTIQETQYF
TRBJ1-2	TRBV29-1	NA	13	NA	TGCAGCTCCTTGGGTGGGGGGGTAGATGGCTACACCTTC	CSSLGGGVDGYTF
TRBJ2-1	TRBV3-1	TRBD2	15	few	TGTGCCAGCAGCCCTCGGGTAGCGGGAACCAATGAGCAGTTCTTC	CASSPRVAGTNEQFF
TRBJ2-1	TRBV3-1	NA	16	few	TGTGCCAGCAGCCAAGTTCCGGGACCCCCTTACAATGAGCAGTTCTTC	CASSQVPGPPYNEQFF
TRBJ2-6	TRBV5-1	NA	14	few	TGCGCCAGCGGGAGGATAGCTGGGGCCAACGTCCTGACTTTC	CASGRIAGANVLTF
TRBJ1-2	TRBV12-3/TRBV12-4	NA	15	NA	TGTGCCAGCAGTTTAGGGGGCGCAGGGAACTATGGCTACACCTTC	CASSLGGAGNYGYTF
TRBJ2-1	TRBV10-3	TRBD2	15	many	TGTGCCATCAGTGGGACTAGCCGAGCCTACAATGAGCAGTTCTTC	CAISGTSRAYNEQFF
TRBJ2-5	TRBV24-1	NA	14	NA	TGTGCCACCAGTGATGCGAAGGGGCCCCGCGCCCAGTACTTC	CATSDAKGPRAQYF
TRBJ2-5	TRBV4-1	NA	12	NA	TGCGCCAGCAGCCACCCTGGGGAGACCCAGTACTTC	CASSHPGETQYF
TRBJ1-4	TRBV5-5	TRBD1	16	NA	TGTGCCAGCAGCTTGGAGGTTGGCAGGGGGCCTGAAAAACTGTTTTTT	CASSLEVGRGPEKLFF
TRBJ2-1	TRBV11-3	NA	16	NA	TGTGCCAGCAGCTCCGGCCCGGGACTCCGGTCCAATGAGCAGTTCTTC	CASSSGPGLRSNEQFF
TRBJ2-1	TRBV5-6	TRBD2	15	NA	TGTGCCAGCACCCTACCCCGAGCGGGATCGGAGGAGCAGTTCTTC	CASTLPRAGSEEQFF
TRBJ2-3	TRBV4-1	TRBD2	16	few	TGCGCCAGCAGCCAAGTAACGGGAGGTTCCACAGATACGCAGTATTTT	CASSQVTGGSTDTQYF
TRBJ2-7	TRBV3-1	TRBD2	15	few	TGTGCCAGCAGCCCCGAGGTTCGGACTAGCTACGAGCAGTACTTC	CASSPEVRTSYEQYF
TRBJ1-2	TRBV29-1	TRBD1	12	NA	TGCAGCGTTGTCGGGGACAGCGGACCCTACACCTTC	CSVVGDSGPYTF
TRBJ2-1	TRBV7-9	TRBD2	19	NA	TGTGCCAGCAGCTTAGGTGCGGGAGTTTGGGGGAGCTCCTACAATGAGCAGTTCTTC	CASSLGAGVWGSSYNEQFF
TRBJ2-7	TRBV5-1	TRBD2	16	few	TGCGCCAGCAGCCGAGGCGGACTAGCGGGATCCTACGAGCAGTACTTC	CASSRGGLAGSYEQYF
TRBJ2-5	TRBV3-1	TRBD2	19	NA	TGTGCCAGCAGCCAAGGCATGAGAGGGCTAGCGGGAGTCGGGGAGACCCAGTACTTC	CASSQGMRGLAGVGETQYF
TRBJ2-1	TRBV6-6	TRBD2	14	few	TGTGCCAGCAGGGGACTAGCGGGAGAACTTGAGCAGTTCTTC	CASRGLAGELEQFF
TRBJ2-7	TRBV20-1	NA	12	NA	TGCAGTGCTTGGGACTCGTCCTACGAGCAGTACTTC	CSAWDSSYEQYF
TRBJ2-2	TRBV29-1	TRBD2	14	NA	TGCAGCGTTGACCCGGGACTAGCGACCGGGGAGCTGTTTTTT	CSVDPGLATGELFF
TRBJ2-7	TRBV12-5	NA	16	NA	TGTGCTAGTGGTTTGGTACCCAGCGGGTCGAACTACGAGCAGTACTTC	CASGLVPSGSNYEQYF
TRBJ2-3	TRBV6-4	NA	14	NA	TGTGCCAGCAGTGACAGTCAGACCACAGATACGCAGTATTTT	CASSDSQTTDTQYF
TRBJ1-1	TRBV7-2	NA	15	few	TGTGCCAGCAGCTTAACGGGGGACCTAAACACTGAAGCTTTCTTT	CASSLTGDLNTEAFF
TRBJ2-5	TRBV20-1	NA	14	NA	TGCAGTGCTAGAGTCAGGCAGGTTCAGGAGACCCAGTACTTC	CSARVRQVQETQYF
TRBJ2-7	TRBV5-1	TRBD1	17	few	TGCGCCAGCAGTTCGACAGGGGGAATTAAAGTTAGCTACGAGCAGTACTTC	CASSSTGGIKVSYEQYF
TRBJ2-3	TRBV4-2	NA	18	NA	TGTGCCAGCAGCCAATCCCTATGGAGCGGAGGCCCCACAGATACGCAGTATTTT	CASSQSLWSGGPTDTQYF
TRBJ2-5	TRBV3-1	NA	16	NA	TGTGCCAGCAGCCAAGAGGTCCTAGCCTTCCAAGAGACCCAGTACTTC	CASSQEVLAFQETQYF
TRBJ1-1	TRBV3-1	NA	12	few	TGTGCCAGCAGCCAAGGGGTGACCGAAGCTTTCTTT	CASSQGVTEAFF
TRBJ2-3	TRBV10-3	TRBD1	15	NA	TGTGCCATCAGCCCACAGGGGCGACGAACAGATACGCAGTATTTT	CAISPQGRRTDTQYF
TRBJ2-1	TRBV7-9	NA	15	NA	TGTGCCAGCAGCTTAGGGGCTAGCGAGCCGAATGAGCAGTTCTTC	CASSLGASEPNEQFF
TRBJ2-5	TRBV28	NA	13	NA	TGTGCCAGCAACATAATCCGCCAAGAGACCCAGTACTTC	CASNIIRQETQYF
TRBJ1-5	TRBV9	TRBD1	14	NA	TGTGCCAGCAGTGGGACAGGGGACAATCAGCCCCAGCATTTT	CASSGTGDNQPQHF
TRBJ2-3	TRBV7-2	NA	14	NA	TGTGCCAGCAGCCCATCCGACACGGTGGGTACGCAGTATTTT	CASSPSDTVGTQYF
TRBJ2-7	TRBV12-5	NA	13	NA	TGTGCTACCAACCAGGGGGGATCGGACGAGCAGTACTTC	CATNQGGSDEQYF
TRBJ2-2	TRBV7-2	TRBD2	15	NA	TGTGTCAGCACCTTTAGCGGGAGGGGCACCGGGGAGCTGTTTTTT	CVSTFSGRGTGELFF
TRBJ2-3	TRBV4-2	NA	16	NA	TGTGCCAGCAGCCAAGATAGAGGGCCAGTTTTGGATACGCAGTATTTT	CASSQDRGPVLDTQYF
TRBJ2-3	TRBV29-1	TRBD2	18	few	TGCAGCGTGCCCCGGGACAGGGTAGCTAGCGGGAGGCCGGATACGCAGTATTTT	CSVPRDRVASGRPDTQYF
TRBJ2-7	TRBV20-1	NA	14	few	TGCAGTGCTAGAGATTACGGCGGAGCCTACGAGCAGTACTTC	CSARDYGGAYEQYF
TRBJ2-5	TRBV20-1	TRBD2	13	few	TGCAGTGCCCCCGGGACTAGCGGGGAGGCCCAGTACTTC	CSAPGTSGEAQYF
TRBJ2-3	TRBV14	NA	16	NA	TGTGCCAGCAGCCAAAGGGCGGGATGGAACACAGATACGCAGTATTTT	CASSQRAGWNTDTQYF
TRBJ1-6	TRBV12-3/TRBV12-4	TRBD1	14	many	TGTGCCAGTTCCGGACAGGGGCTTAATTCACCCCTCCACTTT	CASSGQGLNSPLHF
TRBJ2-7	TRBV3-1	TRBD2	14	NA	TGTGCCAGCAGCCAACGACTAGCCGACTACGAGCAGTACTTC	CASSQRLADYEQYF
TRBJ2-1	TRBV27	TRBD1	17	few	TGTGCCAGCAGTTTATTGTTTGGGACAGGAAAGTTGGATGAGCAGTTCTTC	CASSLLFGTGKLDEQFF
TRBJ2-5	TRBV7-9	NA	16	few	TGTGCCAGCAGCCGTAAGATGGGTACCCTACAAGAGACCCAGTACTTC	CASSRKMGTLQETQYF
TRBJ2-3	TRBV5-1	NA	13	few	TGCGCCAGCAGCTTGGAAGATCCAGATACGCAGTATTTT	CASSLEDPDTQYF
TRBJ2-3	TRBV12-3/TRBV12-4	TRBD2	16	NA	TGTGCCAGCAGTTTTGGGTTTGAGACGGGAGGCGGTACGCAGTATTTT	CASSFGFETGGGTQYF
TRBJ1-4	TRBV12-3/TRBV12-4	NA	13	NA	TGTGCCAGCAAGCAGGGTGCTAATGAAAAACTGTTTTTT	CASKQGANEKLFF